These 9 T cell receptor beta chains came from one sample sequenced in a study of cytomegalovirus exposure and HLA in healthy donors. The PCR made use of 60 Vbeta and 13 Jbeta primers. Only in-frame clones appear in the TCRdb table, and some are missing; sequencing was by immunoSEQ multiplex PCR. The table for this sample gives 65,000 to 85,000 clones. Input material: PBMCs. These receptors were obtained from a female donor in good health and CMV-seropositive.

The chain employs TRBV7-9 and TRBJ1-1, with a tentative D call TRBD1 (5 bases). With 3 bases removed from V and 6 bases from J, the gap between germline ends came to 14 bases. Germline V gives CDR1 SEHNR, CDR2 FQNEAQ (reference sequence). The CDR3 has 14 residues. The CDR3 protein is CASSLRTLDPEAFF. CDR3 bases: TGTGCCAGCAGCTTGAGGACACTGGACCCTGAAGCTTTCTTT.

The rearrangement uses TRBV4-1 and TRBJ1-4; tentatively, D is TRBD1 (5 bases). Germline loops: CDR1 MGHRA, CDR2 YSYEKL. V gave up 0 bases and J gave up 7 bases, with 15 bases separating them. The CDR3 loop spans 16 amino acids. The CDR3 region has the DNA TGCGCCAGCAGCCAAGATCCCAGGGTACTGGGTGAAAAACTGTTTTTT. Its protein is CASSQDPRVLGEKLFF.

The chain is built from TRBV6-5 and TRBJ2-5, with 7 bases matching TRBD2. V lost 6 bases, J lost 5 bases, and 9 bases stayed unmatched. The CDR3 runs to 14 residues. Germline assignment: CDR1 MNHEY and CDR2 SVGAGI. The chain's CDR3 is CASRTGGRVETQYF. In DNA, the CDR3 is TGTGCCAGCAGGACCGGGGGGAGGGTGGAGACCCAGTACTTC.

The chain carries TRBV4-2 and TRBJ2-3; the D gene is possibly TRBD2 (6 bases). CDR1 and CDR2 (germline): LGHNA, YNFKEQ. The CDR3 consists of 17 residues. Trimming took off 3 bases at V and 1 base at J, with 17 bases between the two ends. CDR3 coding DNA: TGTGCCAGCAGCCAGGGAGGACTGAAGCAGGGCACAGATACGCAGTATTTT. Its protein product is CASSQGGLKQGTDTQYF.

The V call is TRBV27, the J call TRBJ1-5; D is uncertain. The CDR3 is made up of 14 amino acids. Trimming cost V 2 bases and J 2 bases, with 7 bases left between them. Germline CDR1 reads MNHEY; CDR2 reads SMNVEV (reference sequence). The CDR3 DNA sequence: TGTGCCAGCAGTTTAGTCCGGGGCAATCAGCCCCAGCATTTT. Its translation: CASSLVRGNQPQHF.

CDR3 loop: CASSQVSDRGNEKLFF. Written as DNA, the CDR3 is TGTGCCAGCAGCCAAGTGAGTGACAGGGGTAATGAAAAACTGTTTTTT. The chain employs TRBV14 and TRBJ1-4; 8 nucleotides align to TRBD1. CDR1 is SGHDN and CDR2 is FVKESK in the germline V gene. The CDR3 consists of 16 residues. The V and J ends lost 1 base and 4 bases, in that order; junction bases with no gene match: 5.

The rearrangement links TRBV4-1 to TRBJ1-4; D is perhaps TRBD1 (6 bases). Germline CDR1 reads MGHRA; CDR2 reads YSYEKL. Trimming shortened V by 2 bases and J by 12 bases, and 16 bases separated the two germline ends. The CDR3 loop spans 14 amino acids. The CDR3 sequence is CASSQFGDHRELFF. CDR3 in DNA: TGCGCCAGCAGCCAATTTGGTGATCACAGGGAACTGTTTTTT.

This chain joins TRBV10-3 and TRBJ1-2, with D uncertain. The ends were cut back, 0 bases at V and 7 bases at J, with 12 bases in the middle. Germline V CDR1 and CDR2: ENHRY, SYGVKD. The CDR3 consists of 14 residues. As DNA, the CDR3 is TGTGCCATCAGTGAGTCGGAAGGGAGGCTTGGCTACACCTTC. Translation: CAISESEGRLGYTF.

The genes are TRBV7-9 and TRBJ2-7; 9 positions match TRBD1. CDR1 SEHNR and CDR2 FQNEAQ come from the germline V gene (reference sequence). Unmatched junction bases numbered 13, after V lost 1 base and J lost 9 bases. The CDR3 totals 16 residues. Here the CDR3 reads CASSLEGGQGRSGQYF. The CDR3 DNA reads TGTGCCAGCAGCTTAGAGGGGGGACAGGGCCGATCAGGGCAGTACTTC. Looking up the rest from reference TRBV7-9 and TRBJ2-7 gives the full variable domain: DTGVSQNPRHKITKRGQNVTFRCDPISEHNRLYWYRQTLGQGPEFLTYFQNEAQLEKSRLLSDRFSAERPKGSFSTLEIQRTEQGDSAMYLCASSLEGGQGRSGQYFGPGTRLTVT.